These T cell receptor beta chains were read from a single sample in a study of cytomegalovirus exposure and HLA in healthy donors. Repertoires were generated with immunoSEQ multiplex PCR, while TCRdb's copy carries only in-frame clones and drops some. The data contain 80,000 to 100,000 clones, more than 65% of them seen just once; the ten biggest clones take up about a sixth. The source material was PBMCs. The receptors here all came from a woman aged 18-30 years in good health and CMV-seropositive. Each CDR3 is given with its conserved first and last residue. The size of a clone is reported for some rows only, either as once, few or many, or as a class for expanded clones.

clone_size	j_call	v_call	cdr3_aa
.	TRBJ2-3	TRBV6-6	CASKLQGTDTQYF
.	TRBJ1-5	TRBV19	CASSLWGGQGNQPQHF
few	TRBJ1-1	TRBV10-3	CAISVPGGEAFF
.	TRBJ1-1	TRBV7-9	CASSAWTGMNTEAFF
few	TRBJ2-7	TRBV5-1	CASSLAGPGDPYEQYF
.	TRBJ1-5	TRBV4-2	CASSQVGGTGNQPQHF
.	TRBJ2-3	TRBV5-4	CASSLTSGTGTDTQYF
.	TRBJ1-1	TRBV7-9	CASSLDTMNTEAFF
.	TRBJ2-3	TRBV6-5	CASSGQTGGDTQYF
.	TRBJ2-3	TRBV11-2	CASSFTSGGADTQYF
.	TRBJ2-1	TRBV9	CASSDSPSYNEQFF
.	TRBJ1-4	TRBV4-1	CASKDRTNEELFF
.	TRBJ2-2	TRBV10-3	CAISESSPGRNTGELFF
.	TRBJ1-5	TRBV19	CASSIWGQGGNQPQHF
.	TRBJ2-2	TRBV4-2	CASSQETHRATGELFF
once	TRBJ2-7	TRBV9	CASSVAGGLNYEQYF
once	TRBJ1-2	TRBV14	CASSPHPENGYTF
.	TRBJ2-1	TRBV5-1	CASSLTRGYYNEQFF
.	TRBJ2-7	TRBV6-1	CASSVSGGSYEQYF
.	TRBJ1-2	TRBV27	CASSLYPPQGYTF
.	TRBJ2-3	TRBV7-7	CASSLSRSTDTQYF
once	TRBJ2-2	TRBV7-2	CASSLARGGELFF
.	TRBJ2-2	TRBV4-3	CASSRTPPGQGANTGELFF
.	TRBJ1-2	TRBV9	CASSVAASANYGYTF
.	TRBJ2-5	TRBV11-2	CASSPSRLAQETQYF
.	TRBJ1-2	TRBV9	CASSPQGHGYTF
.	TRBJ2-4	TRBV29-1	CSVEVGTDIQYF
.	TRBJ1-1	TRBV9	CASSSDRAGPNTEAFF
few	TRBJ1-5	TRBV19	CASTDFNQPQHF
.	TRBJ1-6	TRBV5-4	CASSLERDSPLHF
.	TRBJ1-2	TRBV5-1	CASRLGGQPSNYGYTF
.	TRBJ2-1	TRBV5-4	CASSLWGRVGNEQFF
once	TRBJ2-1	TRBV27	CASTPAAGGYNEQFF
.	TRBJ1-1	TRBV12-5	CASAVGQGNTEAFF
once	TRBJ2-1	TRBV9	CASSVGLAVAQVRNEQFF
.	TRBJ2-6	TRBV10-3	CAISVSGEGDGTNVLTF
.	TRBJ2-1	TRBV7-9	CASSVRPEGEQFF
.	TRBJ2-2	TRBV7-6	CASSYAGTGSTGELFF
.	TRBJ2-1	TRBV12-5	CASGLLGLNEQFF
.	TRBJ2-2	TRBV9	CASSPGLAGGLGTGELFF
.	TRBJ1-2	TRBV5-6	CASSLFRVQPYGYTF
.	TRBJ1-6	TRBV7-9	CASSPSGGISPLHF
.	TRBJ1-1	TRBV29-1	CSAPGRGTEAFF
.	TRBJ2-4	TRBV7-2	CASSRTVAKNIQYF
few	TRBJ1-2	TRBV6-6	CASSATSGTGNGYTF
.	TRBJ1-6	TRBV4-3	CASSQERSPLHF
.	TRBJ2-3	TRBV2	CASRVQGRTGTDTQYF